The T cell receptor (beta chain) under discussion was sequenced for a study of T cell responses to AZD1222 COVID-19 vaccine. Sequencing was performed with immunoSEQ multiplex PCR; in TCRdb, only in-frame clones are kept and a portion is missing. The sample consists of 170,000 or so clones, 90% of them appearing once. J lost 7 bases, V lost 2 bases, and 12 bases had no gene match. Germline V lookup: CDR1 ENHRY, CDR2 SYGVKD. CDR3 length: 18 amino acids. In this sample, this clone turned up once. The clonotype was recovered from an adult in good health. Source: peripheral blood, taken on day 0 of AZD1222 vaccination. The J gene is TRBJ2-5, the V gene TRBV10-3; TRBD2 matches at 14 bases. The CDR3 DNA is TGTGCCATCAGTGAGAGTTCAGGCCTGGGACTAGCGGGGGCGACCCAGTACTTC. Amino acid sequence: CAISESSGLGLAGATQYF.